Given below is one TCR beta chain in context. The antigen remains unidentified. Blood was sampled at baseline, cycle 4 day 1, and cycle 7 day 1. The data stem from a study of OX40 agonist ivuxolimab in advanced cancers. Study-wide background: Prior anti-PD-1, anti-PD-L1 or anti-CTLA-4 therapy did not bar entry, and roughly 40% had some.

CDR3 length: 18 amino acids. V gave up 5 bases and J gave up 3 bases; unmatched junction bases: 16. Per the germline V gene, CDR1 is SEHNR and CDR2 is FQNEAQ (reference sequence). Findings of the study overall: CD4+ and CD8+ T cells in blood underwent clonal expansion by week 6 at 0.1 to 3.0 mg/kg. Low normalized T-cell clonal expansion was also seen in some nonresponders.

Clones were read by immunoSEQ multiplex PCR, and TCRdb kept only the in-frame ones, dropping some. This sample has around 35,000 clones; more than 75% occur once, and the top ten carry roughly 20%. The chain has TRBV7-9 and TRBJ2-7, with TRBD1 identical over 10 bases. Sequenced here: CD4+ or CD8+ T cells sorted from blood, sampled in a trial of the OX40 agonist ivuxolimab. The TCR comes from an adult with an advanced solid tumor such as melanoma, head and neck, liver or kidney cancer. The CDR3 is CASSLTGTGVLGDYEQYF. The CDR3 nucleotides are TGTGCCAGCAGCCTTACCGGGACAGGGGTTTTGGGCGACTACGAGCAGTACTTC.